This record concerns one TCR beta chain sequence. This entry comes from a study of cytomegalovirus exposure and HLA in healthy donors. The PCR ran on 60 Vbeta and 13 Jbeta primers. Sequencing used immunoSEQ multiplex PCR; TCRdb keeps in-frame clones, though not all of them. The table records about 130,000 clones, roughly 83% of them present only once. The CDR3 spans 12 residues. Trimming shortened V by 0 bases and J by 10 bases, and 8 bases separated the two germline ends. Germline assignment: CDR1 SGHNT and CDR2 YYREEE (reference sequence). The chain joins TRBV5-4 to TRBJ2-1; possibly TRBD1 for D (5 bases). This clonotype originated in a man aged 18 to 29 in good health and CMV-seronegative. Sequences were obtained from PBMCs. DNA of the CDR3: TGTGCCAGCAGCTTGGGGACAAGCGAGCAGTTCTTC. Its protein product is CASSLGTSEQFF.